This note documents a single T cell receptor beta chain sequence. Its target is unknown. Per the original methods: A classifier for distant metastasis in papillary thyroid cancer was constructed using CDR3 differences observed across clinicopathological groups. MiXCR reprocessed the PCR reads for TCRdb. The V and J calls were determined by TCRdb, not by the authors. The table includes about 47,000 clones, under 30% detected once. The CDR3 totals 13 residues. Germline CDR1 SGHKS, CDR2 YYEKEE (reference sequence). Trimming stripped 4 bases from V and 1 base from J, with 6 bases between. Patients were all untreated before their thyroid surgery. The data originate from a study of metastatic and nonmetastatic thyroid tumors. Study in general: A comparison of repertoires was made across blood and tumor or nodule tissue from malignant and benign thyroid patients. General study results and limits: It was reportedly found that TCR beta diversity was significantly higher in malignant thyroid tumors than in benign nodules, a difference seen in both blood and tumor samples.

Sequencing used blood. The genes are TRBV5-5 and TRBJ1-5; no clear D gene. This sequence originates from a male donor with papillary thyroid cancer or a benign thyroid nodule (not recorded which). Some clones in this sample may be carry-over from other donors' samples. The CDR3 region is CASSPGSNQPQHF. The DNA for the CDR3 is TGTGCCAGCAGCCCTGGAAGCAATCAGCCCCAGCATTTT.